These 14 T cell receptor beta chains were sequenced from one sample in a study of tumor-infiltrating lymphocytes in primary liver carcinoma. TCR beta cDNA was made from 450 to 600 ng total RNA with a constant-region primer. It was through three nested multiplex PCR rounds of slightly modified ARM-PCR that TCR beta libraries arose. A C-beta reverse primer and TRBV1-TRBV30 forward primers served in each of the first two PCR rounds, at approximately 10 cycles apiece. Each CDR3 protein is one row after TCRdb ran MiXCR on the multiplex PCR reads. The sample holds 310,000 or so distinct CDR3 sequences; less than 70% are singletons and the top ten take about 6.5%. RNA isolated from unsorted whole blood supplied the blood RNA, with germline DNA also extracted. The sample was peripheral blood. Receptor source: a man aged 35 to 55 with primary liver carcinoma and hepatitis B virus infection.

Notes on this clonotype: The CDR3 carries no conserved terminal phenylalanine or tryptophan, so it likely arises from a read error. No DNA is shown, since the ends of the CDR3 on it are uncertain; the CDR3 is the one TCRdb lists. The CDR3 protein is CASSLGKFYEHYY. V and J are TRBV11-1 and TRBJ2-7. CDR1 is SGHAT, CDR2 FQDESV, per germline (reference sequence). The CDR3 has 13 residues if both end residues are counted.

To note about this clonotype: A read error may produce the germline difference seen at one junction end. The V gene is TRBV11-1, the J gene TRBJ2-7; TRBD1 might be the D (6 bases). The CDR3 runs to 14 residues. Germline CDR1 and CDR2: SGHAT and FQDESV (reference sequence). The CDR3 coding sequence is TGTGCCAGCAGGTCCCGGACAGAGACCTACGAGCAATACTTC. Protein product: CASRSRTETYEQYF.

A word on this clonotype: The conserved phenylalanine or tryptophan is not found at the CDR3 terminus, so this likely reflects a read error. J is TRBJ1-1 and V is TRBV29-1, with TRBD1 as a possible D gene (6 bases). The CDR3 extends over 12 amino acids. The V end was cut by 7 bases, the J end by 7 bases, with 16 bases between. CDR1 SQVTM and CDR2 ANQGSEA come from the germline V gene. The CDR3 is CSAAKGGLEAFT. CDR3 bases: TGCAGCGCCGCAAAAGGGGGGCTTGAAGCTTTCACT.

With regard to this clonotype: One junction end disagrees with the germline gene, perhaps due to a read error. The chain recombines TRBV11-2 with TRBJ2-1; 9 bases line up with TRBD1. Per germline, CDR1 SGHAT and CDR2 FQNNGV. CDR3 size: 16 residues. CDR3 protein: CASISNRDRVYNEQFF. CDR3 DNA sequence: TGCGCCAGCATCTCGAACCGGGACAGGGTCTACAATGAGCAGTTCTTC.

A note on this clonotype: At one boundary the junction diverges from the germline segment, which might be a read error. The chain joins TRBV11-1 to TRBJ2-3, with 8 bases fitting TRBD2. CDR1 is SGHAT and CDR2 is FQDESV in the germline V gene (reference sequence). The CDR3 sequence is 16 residues long. The CDR3 coding sequence is TGTGCCAGCAGCTCGGGGACTAGTGGGAGTACAGATCCGCAGTATTTT. This sequence encodes CASSSGTSGSTDPQYF.

Of note for this clonotype: One end of the junction fails to match germline, which may point to a read error. The chain couples TRBV7-8 to TRBJ1-2; D is undetermined. This CDR3 region has 13 residues. Germline CDR1 is SGHVS and CDR2 is FQNEAQ. CDR3 sequence (DNA): TGTACCAGCAGCTTAGCGCTCGGCAGGTTAAAGTACTTC. This translates into CTSSLALGRLKYF. Drawing the rest from reference TRBV7-8 and TRBJ1-2, the complete variable domain is GAGVSQSPRYKVAKRGQDVALRCDPISGHVSLFWYQQALGQGPEFLTYFQNEAQLDKSGLPSDRFFAERPEGSVSTLKIQRTQQEDSAVYLCTSSLALGRLKYFGSGTRLTVV.

Concerning this clonotype itself: A junction boundary mismatches the germline segment, possibly from a read error. The rearrangement links TRBV10-3 to TRBJ2-3; D is ambiguous. The CDR3 consists of 15 residues. Per the germline V gene, CDR1 is ENHRY and CDR2 is SYGVKD. CDR3 bases: TGTGCCGTCAGCCCCGGTGCAGCTAGCACAGATACGCAGTATTTT. Translation gives CAVSPGAASTDTQYF.

About this clonotype: A junction boundary mismatches the germline segment, possibly from a read error. V is TRBV4-2 and J is TRBJ2-7; TRBD2 might be the D (5 bases). CDR3 length equals 14 residues. CDR1 is LGHNA and CDR2 is YNFKEQ in the germline V gene. DNA for the CDR3: TGTGCCAGAAGCCAAGGGCAGAGGGACTACGAGCAGTACTTC. Translated: CARSQGQRDYEQYF.

As regards this clonotype: Being one base from a much bigger clone, this may be a read error. The genes are TRBV4-1 and TRBJ1-4; a weak D match, TRBD1 (5 bases). The CDR3 covers 17 residues. From germline, CDR1 is MGHRA and CDR2 YSYEKL. With 3 bases removed from V and 3 bases from J, the gap between germline ends came to 17 bases. CDR3 sequence reads: CASSQLAIGVANEKLFF. As DNA, the CDR3 is TGCGCCAGCAGCCAGCTCGCGATAGGGGTTGCTAATGAAAAACTGTTTTTT.

The J gene is TRBJ1-3, the V gene TRBV6-5; D gene unclear. The ends were cut back, 7 bases at V and 0 bases at J, with 10 bases in the middle. In germline, CDR1 is MNHEY, CDR2 SVGAGI. The CDR3 totals 14 residues. This chain's CDR3 is CASNSPSSGNTIYF. DNA for the CDR3: TGTGCCAGCAATTCCCCTAGCTCTGGAAACACCATATATTTT.

On this clonotype: One junction end does not reproduce the germline sequence, and a read error may be involved. The chain links TRBV24-1 to TRBJ1-2; the D gene is possibly TRBD1 (6 bases). This CDR3 contains 15 residues. Germline CDR1 and CDR2: KGHDR and SFDVKD. CDR3 sequence: CATRDSDRPNYGYTF. DNA for the CDR3: TGCGCCACCAGAGACTCCGACAGGCCTAACTATGGCTACACCTTC.

Note on this clonotype: Germline is not matched at one junction end, which may reflect a read error. CDR3 region: CASSFDCSDTQFF. CDR3 sequence (DNA): TGTGCCAGCAGTTTCGACTGTTCAGATACGCAGTTTTTT. This chain connects TRBV11-3 to TRBJ2-3; D remains unclear. The germline CDR1 and CDR2 sequences are SGHNT and YENEEA. This CDR3 has 13 residues.

Worth noting for this clonotype: A much larger clone sits a single nucleotide away, making a read error possible. The J gene is TRBJ2-4, the V gene TRBV6-5, with a weak D call TRBD1 (6 bases). The CDR3 is made up of 13 amino acids. CDR1 is MNHEY, CDR2 SVGAGI, per germline. V lost 6 bases and J 6 bases, leaving 12 bases between the germline ends. CDR3 sequence reads: CASSRGALNIQYF. CDR3 coding DNA: TGTGCCAGCAGCAGGGGCGCGTTAAACATTCAGTACTTC.

This clonotype was seen at least ten times. This chain uses TRBV29-1 with TRBJ1-2; D unclear. V lost 1 base and J lost 5, with 17 bases in between. Germline V CDR1 and CDR2: SQVTM, ANQGSEA. The CDR3 consists of 15 residues. The CDR3 loop is CSVEVGPRVGYGYTF. DNA for the CDR3: TGCAGCGTTGAAGTAGGCCCACGGGTAGGGTATGGCTACACCTTC. Full variable domain (remainder filled in from reference TRBV29-1 and TRBJ1-2): SAVISQKPSRDICQRGTSLTIQCQVDSQVTMMFWYRQQPGQSLTLIATANQGSEATYESGFVIDKFPISRPNLTFSTLTVSNMSPEDSSIYLCSVEVGPRVGYGYTFGSGTRLTVV.